This entry describes one T cell receptor (beta chain). Antigen unknown. CDR3 length equals 17 residues. CDR1 is MNHNS, CDR2 SASEGT, per germline. Trimming left V 4 bases short and J 2 bases short, with 18 bases between. This record belongs to a study of graft-versus-host responses after intestinal transplantation. Study in general: Each recipient received a multivisceral, liver-intestinal, or isolated intestinal graft.

The assay was immunoSEQ multiplex PCR, and TCRdb's table has in-frame clones only and misses some. The top ten clones hold 0.23% of a sample with tens of thousands of clones, 90% to 95% of them seen once. The clonotype originates from a human donor who was the organ donor for an intestinal transplant. The chain uses TRBV6-1 and TRBJ1-5; D perhaps matches TRBD1 (6 bases). The sample here was unstimulated CD8+ T cells sorted from spleen or lymph node cells, taken before transplant. CDR3 amino acids: CASSVARGGSGNQPQHF. DNA of the CDR3: TGTGCCAGCAGTGTTGCCAGGGGCGGGTCGGGCAATCAGCCCCAGCATTTT.